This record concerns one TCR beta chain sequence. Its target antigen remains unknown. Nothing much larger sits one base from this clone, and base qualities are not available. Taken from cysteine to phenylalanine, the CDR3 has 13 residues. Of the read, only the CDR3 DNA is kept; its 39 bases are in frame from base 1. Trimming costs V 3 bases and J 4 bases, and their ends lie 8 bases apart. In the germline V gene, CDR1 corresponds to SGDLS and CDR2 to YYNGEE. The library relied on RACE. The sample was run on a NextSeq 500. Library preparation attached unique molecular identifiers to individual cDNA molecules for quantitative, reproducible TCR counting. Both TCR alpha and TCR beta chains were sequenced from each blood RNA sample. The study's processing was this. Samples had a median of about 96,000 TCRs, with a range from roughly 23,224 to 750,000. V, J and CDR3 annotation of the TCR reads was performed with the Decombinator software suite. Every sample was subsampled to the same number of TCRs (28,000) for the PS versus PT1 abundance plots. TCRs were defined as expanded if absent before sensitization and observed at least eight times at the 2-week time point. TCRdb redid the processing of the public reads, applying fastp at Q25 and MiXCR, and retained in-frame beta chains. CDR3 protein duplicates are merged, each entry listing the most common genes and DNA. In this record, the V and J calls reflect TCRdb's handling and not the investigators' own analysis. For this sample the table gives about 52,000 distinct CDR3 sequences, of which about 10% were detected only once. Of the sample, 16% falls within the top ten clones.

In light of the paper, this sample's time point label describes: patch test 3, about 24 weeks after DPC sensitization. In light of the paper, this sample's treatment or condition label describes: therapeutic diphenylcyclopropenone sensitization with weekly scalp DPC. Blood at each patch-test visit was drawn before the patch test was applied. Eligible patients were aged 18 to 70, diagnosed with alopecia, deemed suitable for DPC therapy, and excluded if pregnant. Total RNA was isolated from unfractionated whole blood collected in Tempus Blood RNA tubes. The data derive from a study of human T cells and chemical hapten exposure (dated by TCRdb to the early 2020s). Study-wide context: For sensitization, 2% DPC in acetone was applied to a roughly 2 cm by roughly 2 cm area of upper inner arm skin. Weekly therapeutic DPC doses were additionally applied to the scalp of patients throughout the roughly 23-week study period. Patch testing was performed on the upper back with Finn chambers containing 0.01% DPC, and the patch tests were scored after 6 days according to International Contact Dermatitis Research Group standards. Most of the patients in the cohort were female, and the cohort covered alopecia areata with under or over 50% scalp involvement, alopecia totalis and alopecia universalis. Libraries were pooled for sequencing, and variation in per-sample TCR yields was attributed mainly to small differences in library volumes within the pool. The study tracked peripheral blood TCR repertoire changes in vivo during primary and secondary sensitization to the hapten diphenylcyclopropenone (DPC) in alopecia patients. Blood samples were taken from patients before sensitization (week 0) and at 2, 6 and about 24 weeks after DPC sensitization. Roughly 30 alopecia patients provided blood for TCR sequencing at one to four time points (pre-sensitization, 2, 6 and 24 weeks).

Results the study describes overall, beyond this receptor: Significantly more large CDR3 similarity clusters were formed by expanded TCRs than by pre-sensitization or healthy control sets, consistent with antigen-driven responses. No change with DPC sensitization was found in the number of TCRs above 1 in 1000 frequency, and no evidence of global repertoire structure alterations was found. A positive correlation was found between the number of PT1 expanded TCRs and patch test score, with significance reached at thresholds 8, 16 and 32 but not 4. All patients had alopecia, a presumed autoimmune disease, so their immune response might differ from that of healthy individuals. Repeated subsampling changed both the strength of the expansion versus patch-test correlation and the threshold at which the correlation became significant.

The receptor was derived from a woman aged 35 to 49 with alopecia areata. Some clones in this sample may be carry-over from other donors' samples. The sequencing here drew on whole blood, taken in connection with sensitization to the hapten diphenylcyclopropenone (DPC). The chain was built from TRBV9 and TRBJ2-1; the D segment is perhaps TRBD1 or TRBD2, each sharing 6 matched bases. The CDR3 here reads CASSAGAYNEQFF. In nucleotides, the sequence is TGTGCCAGCAGCGCGGGGGCGTACAATGAGCAGTTCTTC.